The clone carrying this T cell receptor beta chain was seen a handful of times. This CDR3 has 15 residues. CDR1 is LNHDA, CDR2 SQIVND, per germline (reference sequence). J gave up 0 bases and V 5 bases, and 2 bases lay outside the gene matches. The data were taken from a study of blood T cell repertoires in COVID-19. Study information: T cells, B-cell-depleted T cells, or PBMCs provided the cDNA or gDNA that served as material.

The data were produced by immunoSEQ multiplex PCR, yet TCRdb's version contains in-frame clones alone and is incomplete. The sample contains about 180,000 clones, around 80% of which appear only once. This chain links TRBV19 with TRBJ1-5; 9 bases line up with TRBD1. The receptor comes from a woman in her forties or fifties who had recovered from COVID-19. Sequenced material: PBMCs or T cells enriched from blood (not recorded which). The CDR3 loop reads CASSGQGYSNQPQHF. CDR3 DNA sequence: TGTGCCAGTAGTGGACAGGGGTATAGCAATCAGCCCCAGCATTTT.